This TCR beta chain was recovered during a study of cytotoxic CD8 clonotypes in ibrutinib-treated CLL. Study-wide context: Included were 11 relapsed/refractory and approximately 15 treatment-naive patients, of whom some 17 were IGHV unmutated. The authors obtained response samples at a median of about 11 months of treatment, range 6 to 36. After a median of around 70 months, about 14 patients stayed remitted and some 12 progressed; responses had been partial in some 24 and complete in 2.

TCRdb's table, derived via immunoSEQ multiplex PCR, lists solely in-frame clones and lacks some. The profile shows over 45,000 clones, 50% to 70% of them singletons. Whole-study results and caveats: Increased clonality at ibrutinib response gave way to a return toward baseline at progression.

Trimming cost V 5 bases and J 5 bases, with 15 bases left between them. Germline lookup yields CDR1 SNHLY and CDR2 FYNNEI. The length of the CDR3 is 15 residues. About this clone: Its specificity is not known.

The sequence came from a human donor with chronic lymphocytic leukemia. This chain joins TRBV2 and TRBJ1-4, with D perhaps matching TRBD1 (6 bases). This sample comprised PBMCs, obtained at disease progression, from a patient treated with ibrutinib. CDR3 in amino acids: CASSSTGTPNEKLFF. As DNA, the CDR3 is TGTGCCAGCAGTTCTACAGGGACTCCCAATGAAAAACTGTTTTTT.